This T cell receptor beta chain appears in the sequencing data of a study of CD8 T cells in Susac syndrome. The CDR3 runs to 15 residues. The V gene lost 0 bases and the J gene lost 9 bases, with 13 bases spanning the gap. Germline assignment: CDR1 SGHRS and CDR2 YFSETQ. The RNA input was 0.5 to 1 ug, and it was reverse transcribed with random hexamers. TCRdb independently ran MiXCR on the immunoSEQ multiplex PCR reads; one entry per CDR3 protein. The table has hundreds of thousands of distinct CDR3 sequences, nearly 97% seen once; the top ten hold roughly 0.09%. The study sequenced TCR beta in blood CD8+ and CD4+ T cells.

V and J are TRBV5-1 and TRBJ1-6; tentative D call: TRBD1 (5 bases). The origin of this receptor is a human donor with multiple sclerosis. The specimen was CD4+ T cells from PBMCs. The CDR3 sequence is CASSLEGSSGSPLHF. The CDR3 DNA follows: TGCGCCAGCAGCTTGGAGGGGAGTAGTGGTTCACCCCTCCACTTT.